These 16 T cell receptor beta chains originate from one sample sequenced in a study of blood T cell repertoires in COVID-19. TCRdb's copy holds only in-frame clones and misses some; the assay was immunoSEQ multiplex PCR. The sample holds almost 300,000 clones; around nine tenths are singletons and the top ten take 1% to 1.5%. The sequenced material came from peripheral blood. Receptor source: a man aged 70 or older with acute or convalescent COVID-19.

The rearrangement uses TRBV7-2 and TRBJ1-3; 8 positions agree with TRBD1. CDR3 length: 19 residues. V was pared by 0 bases and J by 0 bases, with 10 bases of the junction left unmatched. CDR1 is SGHTA, CDR2 FQGNSA, per germline. The CDR3: CASSLAGAGQASSGNTIYF. For the CDR3, the DNA is TGTGCCAGCAGCTTAGCCGGCGCGGGACAGGCGAGCTCTGGAAACACCATATATTTT. Full variable domain (remainder filled in from reference TRBV7-2 and TRBJ1-3): GAGVSQSPSNKVTEKGKDVELRCDPISGHTALYWYRQSLGQGLEFLIYFQGNSAPDKSGLPSDRFSAERTGGSVSTLTIQRTQQEDSAVYLCASSLAGAGQASSGNTIYFGEGSWLTVV.

This clone showed up just a few times. The chain recombines TRBV12-3 or TRBV12-4 with TRBJ2-1; D is uncertain. This CDR3 has 13 amino acids. The V gene lost 3 bases and the J gene lost 6 bases, with 9 bases spanning the gap. The chain's CDR3 is CASSFGQANEQFF. CDR3 coding DNA: TGTGCCAGCAGTTTCGGCCAGGCCAATGAGCAGTTCTTC.

DNA for the CDR3: TGTGCCAGTAGGGGACAGCATAGCAATCAGCCCCAGCATTTT. Its protein product is CASRGQHSNQPQHF. The J gene is TRBJ1-5, the V gene TRBV19, with 7 bases fitting TRBD1. The CDR3 is 14 residues long. Germline V gene sequence: CDR1 LNHDA, CDR2 SQIVND (reference sequence). V dropped 6 bases and J dropped 0; count of bases not matched to a gene: 2.

The chain is built from TRBV28 and TRBJ1-2, with unresolved D. There are 14 residues in the CDR3. Per the germline V gene, CDR1 is MDHEN and CDR2 is SYDVKM. Trimming removed 5 bases from V and 8 bases from J, with 18 bases in between. The chain's CDR3 is CASSTQSSWLGYTF. CDR3 DNA: TGTGCCAGCAGTACACAGAGTTCGTGGTTGGGCTACACCTTC.

The V call is TRBV7-7, the J call TRBJ1-2; D is perhaps TRBD1 (6 bases). The CDR3 has 15 amino acids. Germline loops: CDR1 SSHAT, CDR2 FNYEAQ (reference sequence). The germline V and J ends were trimmed by 5 bases and 4 bases, with 17 bases remaining between them. The DNA of the CDR3 is TGTGCCAGCAGCCCCGCGGGGGGGGCAACCTATGGCTACACCTTC. It yields the protein CASSPAGGATYGYTF.

The chain uses TRBV18 and TRBJ2-2; possibly TRBD2 for D (5 bases). Trimming removed 3 bases from V and 4 bases from J, with 12 bases in between. The CDR3 is 15 residues long. CDR1 is KGHSH and CDR2 is LQKENI in the germline V gene. In DNA, the CDR3 is TGTGCCAGCTCACCGGGAGCGACGGGCACCGGGGAGCTGTTTTTT. Its translation is CASSPGATGTGELFF.

The chain uses TRBV7-2 and TRBJ2-7; tentative D call: TRBD1 (5 bases). The V end lost 5 bases, the J end lost 3 bases, and 17 bases lay between the germline ends. Germline V gene sequence: CDR1 SGHTA, CDR2 FQGNSA. This CDR3 comprises 15 residues. The DNA of the CDR3 is TGTGCCAGCAGCCGCCAAGGGGTTATCCACTACGAGCAGTACTTC. Its translation: CASSRQGVIHYEQYF.

V gene TRBV7-2 combines with J gene TRBJ2-1; 8 nucleotides match TRBD2. This CDR3 comprises 14 residues. Germline-derived CDR1 and CDR2 are SGHTA and FQGNSA. Trimming removed 5 bases from V and 7 bases from J; junction bases left unmatched: 7. The CDR3 DNA follows: TGTGCCAGCAGCCCCCAAAGCGGGAGAAATGAGCAGTTCTTC. Protein sequence: CASSPQSGRNEQFF.

The chain employs TRBV19 and TRBJ2-2; 11 bases align to TRBD2. After removal of 4 bases from V and 8 bases from J, the junction contained 12 bases not matched to a gene. The CDR3 sequence is 17 residues long. Per germline, CDR1 LNHDA and CDR2 SQIVND (reference sequence). CDR3 sequence reads: CASSKPRSSGGRGELFF. The CDR3, as DNA: TGTGCCAGTAGTAAACCCCGTTCTAGCGGGGGGAGAGGGGAGCTGTTTTTT. The full variable domain, in which reference TRBV19 and TRBJ2-2 provide the parts outside the CDR3, is DGGITQSPKYLFRKEGQNVTLSCEQNLNHDAMYWYRQDPGQGLRLIYYSQIVNDFQKGDIAEGYSVSREKKESFPLTVTSAQKNPTAFYLCASSKPRSSGGRGELFFGEGSRLTVL.

The sample holds one count of this clone. The V gene is TRBV7-3, the J gene TRBJ2-1; 8 bases map to TRBD2. The ends lost 5 bases at V and 4 bases at J; junction bases unmatched: 1. Germline V gene data show CDR1 as SGHTA and CDR2 as FQGTGA. The CDR3 has 13 residues. The CDR3 loop is CASSEREYNEQFF. DNA of the CDR3: TGTGCCAGCAGCGAGCGGGAGTACAATGAGCAGTTCTTC. Combining the CDR3 with reference TRBV7-3 and TRBJ2-1 gives the whole variable domain GAGVSQTPSNKVTEKGKYVELRCDPISGHTALYWYRQSLGQGPEFLIYFQGTGAADDSGLPNDRFFAVRPEGSVSTLKIQRTERGDSAVYLCASSEREYNEQFFGPGTRLTVL.

Only one count was recorded for this clone. The chain employs TRBV29-1 and TRBJ2-5; a weak D match, TRBD1 (6 bases). V was pared by 7 bases and J by 4 bases, with 10 bases between. The CDR3 loop spans 11 amino acids. Germline-derived CDR1 and CDR2 are SQVTM and ANQGSEA. The CDR3 DNA is TGCAGCGGGCGCAGGGGAGAGACCCAGTACTTC. This sequence encodes CSGRRGETQYF.

V gene TRBV7-8 combines with J gene TRBJ2-1; 9 bases are a match to TRBD2. Germline assignment: CDR1 SGHVS and CDR2 FQNEAQ. The CDR3 length is 14 residues. The V segment lost 3 bases and the J segment 4 bases; nucleotides outside the gene matches: 1. The CDR3 loop reads CASSFSGGYNEQFF. The CDR3 DNA is TGTGCCAGCAGCTTCAGCGGGGGGTACAATGAGCAGTTCTTC.

This chain joins TRBV18 and TRBJ1-4, with a possible D match to TRBD1 (5 bases). V was shortened by 4 bases and J by 0 bases, with 15 bases between the two germline ends. Germline values: CDR1 KGHSH, CDR2 LQKENI. The CDR3 loop spans 17 amino acids. The CDR3 DNA is TGTGCCAGCTCACAAAATCCAGCGGGGGCAACTAATGAAAAACTGTTTTTT. Protein sequence: CASSQNPAGATNEKLFF.

The rearrangement joins TRBV5-4 to TRBJ2-7, with 7 bases lining up with TRBD2. The V gene's germline CDR1 is SGHNT and CDR2 YYREEE (reference sequence). The CDR3 runs to 14 residues. V lost 2 bases to trimming and J lost 6 bases; unmatched junction nucleotides: 8. CDR3 DNA sequence: TGTGCCAGCAGCTTAGAGGGCGGGAGAGGCGAGCAGTACTTC. Protein: CASSLEGGRGEQYF.

The chain uses TRBV25-1 and TRBJ1-4, with 7 bases identical to TRBD1. CDR3 length: 14 residues. Germline CDR1 and CDR2: MGHDK and SYGVNS. With 7 bases clipped from V and 4 bases from J, the junction kept 6 bases outside the gene matches. This CDR3 is CASTPAGGNEKLFF. CDR3 bases: TGTGCCAGCACCCCCGCAGGGGGTAATGAAAAACTGTTTTTT.

The rearrangement uses TRBV4-2 and TRBJ1-4; 8 bases align to TRBD1. V lost 2 bases to trimming and J lost 8 bases; unmatched junction nucleotides: 1. The germline CDR1 and CDR2 sequences are LGHNA and YNFKEQ. CDR3 length: 13 residues. In DNA form, the CDR3 reads TGTGCCAGCAGCCAACGGACAGGGGAAAAACTGTTTTTT. Its protein product is CASSQRTGEKLFF.